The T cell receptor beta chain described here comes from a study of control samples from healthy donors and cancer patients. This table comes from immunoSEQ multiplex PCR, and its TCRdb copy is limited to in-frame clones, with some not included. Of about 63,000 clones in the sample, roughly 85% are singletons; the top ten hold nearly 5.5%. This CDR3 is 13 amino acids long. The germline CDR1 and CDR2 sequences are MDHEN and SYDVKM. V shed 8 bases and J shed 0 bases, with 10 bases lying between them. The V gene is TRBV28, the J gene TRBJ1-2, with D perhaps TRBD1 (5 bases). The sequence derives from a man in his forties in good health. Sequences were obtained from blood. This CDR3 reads CASWQGANYGYTF. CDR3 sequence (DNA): TGTGCCAGCTGGCAGGGAGCTAACTATGGCTACACCTTC.